The 15 T cell receptor beta chains given below trace back to one sample, sequenced in a study of OX40 agonist ivuxolimab in advanced cancers. Sequenced by immunoSEQ multiplex PCR; TCRdb stores in-frame clones only, minus some. The table has roughly 60,000 clones, 75% to 95% seen once. This specimen consisted of CD4+ or CD8+ T cells sorted from blood, obtained in a trial of the OX40 agonist ivuxolimab. These receptors all come from an adult with an advanced solid tumor such as melanoma, head and neck, liver or kidney cancer.

V usage is TRBV21-1 and J usage is TRBJ2-7; the tabulated D call, TRBD1, remains unverified against the DNA. TRBV21-1 is tagged as a pseudogene. CDR3 size: 17 residues. This chain's CDR3 is CASSKFHHRERRTEQYF. CDR3 nucleotide sequence: TGTGCCAGCAGCAAATTCCACCACAGGGAGAGGAGAACCGAGCAGTACTTC.

This clone has only one observation. The chain is built from TRBV5-1 and TRBJ2-3; 7 nucleotides line up with TRBD1. Germline-derived CDR1 and CDR2 are SGHRS and YFSETQ. The V segment lost 0 bases and the J segment 6 bases; nucleotides outside the gene matches: 7. This CDR3 spans 15 amino acids. The CDR3 region has the DNA TGCGCCAGCAGCTTGGAGGGGGCTTTTTTCGATACGCAGTATTTT. Its protein product is CASSLEGAFFDTQYF.

The gene calls are TRBV19 and TRBJ2-4; 12 nucleotides align to TRBD2. There are 20 residues in the CDR3. Germline V CDR1 and CDR2: LNHDA, SQIVND (reference sequence). The V and J ends lost 3 bases and 2 bases, in that order; junction bases with no gene match: 14. The CDR3 sequence is CASSMRGLAGGDRSKNIQYF. CDR3 sequence (DNA): TGTGCCAGTAGTATGCGGGGGCTAGCGGGAGGGGATAGATCCAAAAACATTCAGTACTTC.

The gene calls are TRBV28 and TRBJ1-2; possibly TRBD1 for D (5 bases). Trimming took 6 bases from V and 6 from J, leaving 17 bases between them. Germline V gene sequence: CDR1 MDHEN, CDR2 SYDVKM. This CDR3 has 14 residues. CDR3: CASSSTGTENGYTF. CDR3 coding DNA: TGTGCCAGCAGCTCAACCGGGACTGAGAATGGCTACACCTTC.

V gene TRBV2 combines with J gene TRBJ2-5, with D perhaps TRBD2 (5 bases). In germline, CDR1 is SNHLY, CDR2 FYNNEI. The CDR3 consists of 13 residues. Trimming took 4 bases from V and 5 from J, leaving 11 bases between them. CDR3 residues: CASSVEGTETQYF. Here the CDR3 DNA reads TGTGCCAGCAGTGTCGAGGGTACGGAGACCCAGTACTTC.

The rearrangement uses TRBV5-1 and TRBJ2-3, with no clear D. V lost 1 base and J 4 bases, leaving 7 bases between the germline ends. There are 13 residues in the CDR3. CDR1 is SGHRS, CDR2 YFSETQ, per germline. Here the CDR3 DNA reads TGCGCCAGCAGCTTGCCGCCCGCAGATACGCAGTATTTT. This translates into CASSLPPADTQYF.

The genes are TRBV4-1 and TRBJ2-2; weak D call: TRBD2 (6 bases). Trimming took 6 bases from V and 2 from J, leaving 22 bases between them. The CDR3 spans 18 residues. Germline values: CDR1 MGHRA, CDR2 YSYEKL. The CDR3: CASSPYGLIQFNTGELFF. The CDR3 nucleotides read TGCGCCAGCAGTCCATACGGACTAATACAATTTAACACCGGGGAGCTGTTTTTT.

This sequence joins TRBV4-2 and TRBJ2-1, with D hard to call. Germline CDR1 is LGHNA and CDR2 is YNFKEQ. This CDR3 is built from 17 residues. The V and J ends lost 0 bases and 0 bases respectively, with 12 bases between them. CDR3 nucleotide sequence: TGTGCCAGCAGCCAAGATCTCAAGAGGAGCTCCTACAATGAGCAGTTCTTC. Protein product: CASSQDLKRSSYNEQFF.

This rearrangement joins TRBV5-1 to TRBJ2-6; possibly TRBD2 for D (5 bases). The CDR3 is 16 amino acids. Deletions cut 0 bases from V and 2 bases from J, with 9 bases between. Germline V gene sequence: CDR1 SGHRS, CDR2 YFSETQ. CDR3 DNA: TGCGCCAGCAGCTTGGCCCCGGGAACTGGGGCCAACGTCCTGACTTTC. The encoded protein is CASSLAPGTGANVLTF. Filled out from reference TRBV5-1 and TRBJ2-6, the complete variable domain reads KAGVTQTPRYLIKTRGQQVTLSCSPISGHRSVSWYQQTPGQGLQFLFEYFSETQRNKGNFPGRFSGRQFSNSRSEMNVSTLELGDSALYLCASSLAPGTGANVLTFGAGSRLTVL.

The chain combines TRBV7-2 with TRBJ2-1; 7 nucleotides line up with TRBD2. With 3 bases clipped from V and 6 bases from J, the junction kept 2 bases outside the gene matches. CDR3 length: 13 amino acids. Germline-derived CDR1 and CDR2 are SGHTA and FQGNSA. The CDR3 DNA reads as TGTGCCAGCAGCTTTCGCGGGGGCAATGAGCAGTTCTTC. Protein: CASSFRGGNEQFF.

The chain employs TRBV30 and TRBJ2-3, with 7 bases fitting TRBD2. Looked up from germline, CDR1 is GTSNPN and CDR2 is SVGIG (reference sequence). This CDR3 has 13 amino acids. The trim removed 5 bases at V and 1 base at J, leaving 3 bases unmatched. CDR3 region: CAWGLDGTDTQYF. The CDR3 DNA follows: TGTGCCTGGGGACTAGATGGCACAGATACGCAGTATTTT.

V usage is TRBV7-3 and J usage is TRBJ1-1, with TRBD1 as a possible D gene (6 bases). The germline gives CDR1 SGHTA, CDR2 FQGTGA. The CDR3 has 13 residues. Trimming cost V 4 bases and J 4 bases, with 10 bases left between them. Written as DNA, the CDR3 is TGTGCCAGCAGCTCCCAGGGGTCCACTGAAGCTTTCTTT. Protein sequence: CASSSQGSTEAFF.

The V gene is TRBV18, the J gene TRBJ2-2; D is possibly TRBD2 (6 bases). Trimming removed 0 bases at V and 8 bases at J, with 7 bases between. The CDR3 runs 13 residues. Looked up from germline, CDR1 is KGHSH and CDR2 is LQKENI. The CDR3 protein is CASSPPRGGELFF. CDR3 nucleotide sequence: TGTGCCAGCTCACCACCTCGGGGGGGGGAGCTGTTTTTT. Supplemented by reference TRBV18 and TRBJ2-2, the full variable domain reads NAGVMQNPRHLVRRRGQEARLRCSPMKGHSHVYWYRQLPEEGLKFMVYLQKENIIDESGMPKERFSAEFPKEGPSILRIQQVVRGDSAAYFCASSPPRGGELFFGEGSRLTVL.

This clone was counted a few times. V gene TRBV18 combines with J gene TRBJ1-1; a possible D gene is TRBD1 (5 bases). V was cut by 0 bases and J by 10 bases, with 18 bases left in between. The CDR3 runs 15 residues. Per the germline V gene, CDR1 is KGHSH and CDR2 is LQKENI. CDR3 region: CASSPPTDGGSRAFF. The CDR3 DNA is TGTGCCAGCTCACCACCGACAGATGGGGGAAGCCGAGCTTTCTTT.

This sequence joins TRBV6-1 and TRBJ2-5; 7 bases line up with TRBD2. The CDR3 sequence is 13 residues long. Losses at the gene ends were 7 bases for V and 2 bases for J; bases not matched to a gene: 4. Germline V CDR1 and CDR2: MNHNS, SASEGT. The CDR3 reads CASNKAGQETQYF. The CDR3 region has the DNA TGTGCCAGCAACAAAGCGGGGCAAGAGACCCAGTACTTC.